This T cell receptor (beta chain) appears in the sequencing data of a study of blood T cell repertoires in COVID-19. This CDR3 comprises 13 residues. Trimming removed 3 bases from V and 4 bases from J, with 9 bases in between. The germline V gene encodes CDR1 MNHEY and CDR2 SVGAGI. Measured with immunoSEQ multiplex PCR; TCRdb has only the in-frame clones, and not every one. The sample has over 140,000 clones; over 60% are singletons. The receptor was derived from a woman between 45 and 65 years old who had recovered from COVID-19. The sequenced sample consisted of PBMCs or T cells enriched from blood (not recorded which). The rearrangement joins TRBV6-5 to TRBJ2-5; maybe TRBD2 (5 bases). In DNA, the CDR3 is TGTGCCAGCAGTTATTCGGGAAGAGAGACCCAGTACTTC. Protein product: CASSYSGRETQYF.